This T cell receptor beta chain is from a study of T cell responses to AZD1222 COVID-19 vaccine. About the research overall: Second doses were pooled across both intervals (about 4 or about 12 weeks). General study results and limits: Only after the peak T cell response were repertoires sampled. The donor group comprised mostly white British people and more females; the analysis possibly underestimated clonal diversity. Reports say nearly half of spike-specific TCRs go after unmutated variant regions.

The CDR3 has 14 residues. Germline V gene data show CDR1 as KGHSH and CDR2 as LQKENI. J gave up 8 bases and V 6 bases, and 8 bases lay outside the gene matches. Generated by immunoSEQ multiplex PCR, the TCRdb table keeps only in-frame clones and is missing some. The table includes around 94,000 clones, 88% detected once. This clone has only one observation. The target antigen is unknown. Sample: peripheral blood, taken on day 0 of AZD1222 vaccination. This receptor was identified in an adult in good health. The chain joins TRBV18 to TRBJ1-4; TRBD1 matches 8 bases. The CDR3 nucleotides are TGTGCCAGCTCGTTCGGGACAGGCCGGGAAAAACTGTTTTTT. Its translation is CASSFGTGREKLFF.